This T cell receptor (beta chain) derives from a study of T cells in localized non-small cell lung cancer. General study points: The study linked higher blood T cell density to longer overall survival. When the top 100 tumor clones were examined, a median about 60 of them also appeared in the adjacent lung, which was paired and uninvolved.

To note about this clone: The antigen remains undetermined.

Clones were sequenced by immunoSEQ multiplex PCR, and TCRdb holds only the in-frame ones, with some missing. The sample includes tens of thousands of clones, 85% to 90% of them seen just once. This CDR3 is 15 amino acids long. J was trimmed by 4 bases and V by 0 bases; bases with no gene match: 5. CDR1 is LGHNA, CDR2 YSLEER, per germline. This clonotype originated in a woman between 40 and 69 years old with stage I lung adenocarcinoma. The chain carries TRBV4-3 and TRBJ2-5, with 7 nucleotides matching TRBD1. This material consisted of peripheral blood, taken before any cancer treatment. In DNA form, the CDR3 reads TGCGCCAGCAGCCAAGATTTATCAGGGGGAGAGACCCAGTACTTC. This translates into CASSQDLSGGETQYF.